These 5 T cell receptor beta chains came from one sample sequenced in a study of identical twins. TCRdb redid the calling of the 5' RACE reads with MiXCR, one entry per CDR3 protein. In the table there are around 550,000 distinct CDR3 sequences, approximately 16% of which are singletons. The same data also went into a second study, on yellow fever vaccine responses in identical twins.

Sequenced sample: CD4+ T cells sorted from blood. All receptors come from a woman younger than 35 in good health.

This clonotype was counted between two and nine times. The chain uses TRBV4-2 and TRBJ2-1; 11 bases are a match to TRBD2. The V segment lost 1 base and the J segment 11 bases; nucleotides outside the gene matches: 4. The CDR3 is 14 residues long. Germline-derived CDR1 and CDR2 are LGHNA and YNFKEQ. CDR3 DNA sequence: TGTGCCAGCAGCCAAGTAACTAGCGGGAGTAAGCAGTTCTTC. Its translation: CASSQVTSGSKQFF.

The chain joins TRBV11-2 to TRBJ2-7, with D perhaps matching TRBD2 (6 bases). Germline CDR1 reads SGHAT; CDR2 reads FQNNGV. The V and J ends lost 1 base and 3 bases respectively, with 13 bases between them. The CDR3 covers 15 residues. The CDR3 region is CASSLAGRGIYEQYF. CDR3 in DNA: TGTGCCAGCAGCTTAGCGGGGCGGGGCATCTACGAGCAGTACTTC. Filled out from reference TRBV11-2 and TRBJ2-7, the complete variable domain reads EAGVAQSPRYKIIEKRQSVAFWCNPISGHATLYWYQQILGQGPKLLIQFQNNGVVDDSQLPKDRFSAERLKGVDSTLKIQPAKLEDSAVYLCASSLAGRGIYEQYFGPGTRLTVT.

This chain uses TRBV21-1 with TRBJ1-4; the table assigns TRBD1, which was not confirmed against the DNA. TRBV21-1 is listed as a pseudogene. The CDR3 has 17 residues. The CDR3 DNA reads as TGTGCCAGCAGCTCCCCGGGACGGGTACGCTCTAATGAAAAACTGTTTTTT. It codes for CASSSPGRVRSNEKLFF.

The chain combines TRBV18 with TRBJ2-2; 7 bases fit TRBD1. Germline V gene lookup returns CDR1 KGHSH and CDR2 LQKENI. The CDR3 runs 16 residues. The ends lost 0 bases at V and 5 bases at J; junction bases unmatched: 6. The CDR3 here is CASSPPGDRSTGELFF. CDR3 DNA sequence: TGTGCCAGCTCACCACCAGGGGACAGATCTACCGGGGAGCTGTTTTTT.

There are a few counts of this clonotype. The rearrangement joins TRBV9 to TRBJ1-2; D gene ambiguous. Trimming stripped 0 bases from V and 8 bases from J, with 8 bases between. The CDR3 sequence is 12 residues long. CDR1 and CDR2 from the germline V gene are SGDLS and YYNGEE. Written as DNA, the CDR3 is TGTGCCAGCAGCGTAGATCGCCTGGGCTACACCTTC. Protein: CASSVDRLGYTF.